These T cell receptor beta chains were read from a single sample in a study of OX40 agonist ivuxolimab in advanced cancers. Produced via immunoSEQ multiplex PCR; TCRdb's table is partial and in-frame only. The table records about 46,000 clones, approximately 89% of them present only once. Sample: CD4+ or CD8+ T cells sorted from blood, taken in a trial of the OX40 agonist ivuxolimab. These receptor sequences come from an adult with an advanced solid tumor such as melanoma, head and neck, liver or kidney cancer. The conserved cysteine and the conserved F or W are not part of the CDR3 here. The order of the fields is V gene, J gene, D gene, CDR3 protein. D genes are given only for firm matches.

TRBV13	TRBJ2-2	-	ASSFRQNPANTGELF
TRBV28	TRBJ1-3	-	ATEPPLRDTSTYGNTIY
TRBV7-3	TRBJ2-3	-	ASSFGQFRTDTQY
TRBV2	TRBJ2-3	TRBD2	ASSGPGTSGGIHTDTQY
TRBV5-5	TRBJ2-3	-	ASSPQPSVPTDTQY
TRBV9	TRBJ2-1	-	ASSGGGGLSNEQF
TRBV4-3	TRBJ1-2	-	ASSADRRDYGYT
TRBV18	TRBJ2-1	-	ASSPLEGRSYNEQF
TRBV13	TRBJ2-6	-	ASSLDWGKGANVLT
TRBV28	TRBJ1-6	TRBD1	ASTVTGTGDNSPLH
TRBV5-1	TRBJ2-6	TRBD1	ASSLRGQGALGANVLT
TRBV4-2	TRBJ1-1	-	ASSPETGDNTEAF
TRBV5-6	TRBJ2-4	TRBD2	ASSFLAGNIQY
TRBV16	TRBJ1-2	-	ASSQGFGLNYGYT
TRBV5-6	TRBJ1-5	-	ASSPWTVSNQPQH
TRBV4-1	TRBJ2-5	-	ASSPPQGSGEQY
TRBV6-6	TRBJ1-1	TRBD1	ASSYGQAEAF
TRBV25-1	TRBJ1-1	-	ASLSPSTEAF
TRBV6-6	TRBJ2-1	-	ASSYSRNNEQF
TRBV13	TRBJ1-4	-	ASSRLNEKLF
TRBV21-1	TRBJ2-3	-	ASSKAGLAGVTGEYTQY
TRBV15	TRBJ2-7	-	ATSRGQGYTGFYEQY
TRBV20-1	TRBJ1-1	-	RAEENTEAF
TRBV27	TRBJ2-7	TRBD2	ASSFSGEGLPMGEQY
TRBV4-3	TRBJ2-2	-	ASSQGWGGTGELF
TRBV7-6	TRBJ2-7	TRBD1	ASSLADRLPYEQY
TRBV4-3	TRBJ2-7	TRBD2	ASSHSGTSGSYEQY
TRBV13	TRBJ1-1	-	ASFEGSNTEAF
TRBV19	TRBJ1-1	-	ASRSLEAVGTEAF
TRBV9	-	-	ASSVAAGDYEQY
TRBV19	TRBJ1-3	TRBD1	ASSETGSSGNTIY
TRBV29-1	TRBJ1-4	-	SGSATSTNEKLF
TRBV29-1	TRBJ1-1	-	SVDRNTEAF
TRBV27	TRBJ1-2	-	ASSPADLGAMSYT
TRBV19	TRBJ2-1	TRBD1	ASTTSDRSYNEQF
TRBV30	TRBJ1-4	TRBD1	AWSAGQVHEKLF
TRBV19	TRBJ2-2	-	ASSIDPPIDTGELF
TRBV28	TRBJ2-7	-	ASSSDGGRSSYEQY
TRBV28	TRBJ1-2	-	ASNQGLQLFYGYT
TRBV30	TRBJ1-1	TRBD1	AWSTGANTEAF
TRBV19	TRBJ2-7	-	ASSITASDSYEQY
TRBV2	TRBJ1-2	-	ASSEAGGYT
TRBV6-1	TRBJ2-4	TRBD2	ASSEELAGGPAKNIQY
TRBV27	TRBJ2-1	TRBD2	ASSLSFSGRSNEQF
TRBV20-1	TRBJ2-2	-	SAKYTGELF
TRBV11-2	TRBJ2-7	TRBD1	ASSLPVPGTGSYEQY
TRBV28	TRBJ1-5	-	ASRGSGTSVRPQH
TRBV28	TRBJ2-3	-	ASREYRTDTQY
TRBV5-6	TRBJ1-2	-	ASSRDLGYGYT
TRBV2	TRBJ2-7	-	ASTLDPPGVSSYEQY
TRBV25-1	TRBJ2-5	-	ASSEDGRETQY
TRBV7-9	TRBJ1-1	TRBD1	ASSSDIDRALAF
TRBV30	TRBJ2-2	TRBD1	AWNLRQGEVGELF
TRBV2	TRBJ1-5	-	ASSRRDGYSNQPQH
TRBV29-1	TRBJ1-1	-	SVNRLVAF